This T cell receptor (beta chain) comes out of a study of Graves' ophthalmopathy and Graves' hyperthyroidism. Study observations and caveats: Sensitivity reached around 67% and specificity approximately 72% when the model predicted ophthalmopathy progression. Discriminating ophthalmopathy from stable hyperthyroidism, a 13-signature model attained a sensitivity of about 85% and a specificity of just under 84%.

V was trimmed by 0 bases and J by 6 bases, leaving 11 bases between them. The CDR3 consists of 15 residues. Looked up from germline, CDR1 is SEHNR and CDR2 is FQNEAQ (reference sequence). There are many counts of this clonotype. No antigen is known for it. RNA transcripts were the template, and TCR beta CDR3 regions were amplified from them. In the first round, RT-PCR was carried out with HTBI primers, and a multiplex PCR formed the second round. MiXCR was run by TCRdb on the multiplex PCR reads, yielding one entry per CDR3 protein. The table records about 410,000 distinct CDR3 sequences, around 17% of them present only once. Someone took the PBMCs out of less than 11 ml of fresh peripheral blood.

Specimen: peripheral blood. This clonotype was sampled from a young woman with Graves' ophthalmopathy. This sequence joins TRBV7-9 and TRBJ2-2, with TRBD1 as a possible D gene (6 bases). The CDR3 nucleotides read TGTGCCAGCAGCTTAGCCAGGGGAGTCCCCGGGGAGCTGTTTTTT. It specifies CASSLARGVPGELFF.